Listed below are T cell receptor beta chains from one sample, sequenced in a study of regulatory T cells in long-lasting Graves disease. TCRdb reprocessed the multiplex PCR reads via MiXCR and lists one record per CDR3 protein. The profile shows 500,000 to 800,000 distinct CDR3 sequences, around 32% of them singletons. The source was peripheral blood mononuclear cells (PBMCs), collected when the disease was refractory, from a patient treated with antithyroid drugs. Receptors originate from a female donor with Graves disease. Each CDR3 is given with its conserved first and last residue. Fields, in order: J gene, V gene, CDR3 protein.

TRBJ2-4 TRBV5-1 CASSLDGAKNIQYF
TRBJ1-2 TRBV20-1 CSARDGDGVYGYTF
TRBJ2-2 TRBV12-3/TRBV12-4 CASTRGGILVRRTGELFF
TRBJ2-1 TRBV2 CASMDRGISYNEQFF
TRBJ2-5 TRBV10-2 CASASSGGTQYF
TRBJ1-1 TRBV3-1 CASNRGRINMNTEAFF
TRBJ1-1 TRBV3-1 CASTDLGNTEAFF
TRBJ1-5 TRBV5-1 CASSLGENSNQPQHF
TRBJ1-1 TRBV30 CAIDRMNTEAFF
TRBJ2-2 TRBV12-3/TRBV12-4 CASSLSSGILELFF
TRBJ2-7 TRBV11-2 CASSRQWRTYEQYF
TRBJ2-2 TRBV28 CASRPGLAGTGELFF
TRBJ1-1 TRBV28 CASSSYRGTQEAEAFF
TRBJ2-7 TRBV6-2/TRBV6-3 CASSAPLPGGYEQYF
TRBJ2-7 TRBV2 CASRGLAGRGEQYF
TRBJ2-1 TRBV6-5 CASSLTGSPNEQFF
TRBJ2-2 TRBV9 CASSVVEAGELFF
TRBJ2-5 TRBV28 CASSLSGLLETQYF
TRBJ1-1 TRBV24-1 CATSDRTGGGTEALF
TRBJ1-2 TRBV14 CASSQVVGYGYTF
TRBJ1-2 TRBV20-1 CSARVTRGYTF
TRBJ2-7 TRBV28 CASSPTDASSWDEQYF
TRBJ1-2 TRBV12-3/TRBV12-4 CASGFGLGYTF
TRBJ2-7 TRBV11-2 CASKAESGSSYEQYF
TRBJ2-3 TRBV25-1 CASSVWGSTDTQYF
TRBJ1-6 TRBV6-9 CASSYRGDTSSSYNSPLHF
TRBJ1-1 TRBV7-6 CASSLAWEPNTEAFF
TRBJ2-3 TRBV20-1 CSARGGLAGVDTQYF
TRBJ2-7 TRBV7-6 CASSRASGRAEEQYF
TRBJ2-3 TRBV9 CASSVAGAGTDTQYF
TRBJ2-2 TRBV7-9 CASSWTGQGAAGELFF
TRBJ1-1 TRBV28 CASRSTGSTEAFF
TRBJ1-2 TRBV5-1 CASSPTSGQGSGYTF
TRBJ1-1 TRBV10-3 CASQQGVNTEAFF
TRBJ2-1 TRBV20-1 CSARSASGRDEQFF
TRBJ2-5 TRBV7-3 CASSLGNQETQYF
TRBJ1-5 TRBV20-1 CSARERDNNQPQHF
TRBJ1-2 TRBV4-1 CASSPPSRTGLDYTF
TRBJ2-7 TRBV7-9 CASSLDRGEQYF
TRBJ1-1 TRBV5-1 CASSPPAGWNTEAFF
TRBJ2-7 TRBV12-3/TRBV12-4 CASSSGPNPSYEQYF
TRBJ2-5 TRBV11-2 CASSLPNGLAGVETQYF
TRBJ1-2 TRBV29-1 CSVEDSGRNYGHTF
TRBJ2-2 TRBV28 CASSRMTSGRARGELFF
TRBJ2-3 TRBV2 CASTSEGLASRTDTQYF
TRBJ1-4 TRBV12-3/TRBV12-4 CASSSAGTGDEKLFF
TRBJ1-6 TRBV25-1 CASSEPPGGGSFNSPLHF
TRBJ2-1 TRBV29-1 CSVGDNEQFF
TRBJ2-7 TRBV29-1 CSVEDGTESSYEQYF
TRBJ1-2 TRBV6-2/TRBV6-3 CASSYGGQSYGYTF
TRBJ2-7 TRBV7-2 CASSLGQGAIEQYF
TRBJ1-2 TRBV20-1 CSARPTPLQTGGVYGYTF
TRBJ1-4 TRBV5-5 CASHPTGTGNEKLFF
TRBJ1-4 TRBV10-3 CAISESLGQGSNEKLFF